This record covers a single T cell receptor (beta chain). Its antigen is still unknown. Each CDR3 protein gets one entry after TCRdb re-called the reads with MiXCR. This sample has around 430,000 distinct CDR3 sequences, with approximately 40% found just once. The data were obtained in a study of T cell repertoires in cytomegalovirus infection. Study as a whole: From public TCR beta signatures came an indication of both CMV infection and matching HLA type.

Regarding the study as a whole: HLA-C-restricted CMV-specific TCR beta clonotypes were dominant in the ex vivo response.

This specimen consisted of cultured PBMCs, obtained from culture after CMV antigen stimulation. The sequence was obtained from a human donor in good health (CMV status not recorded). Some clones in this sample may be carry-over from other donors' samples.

CDR3 protein: CASSPKASGSYNEQFF. The CDR3 bases are TGTGCCAGCAGCCCGAAGGCCAGCGGGAGTTACAATGAGCAGTTCTTC. The chain carries TRBV7-9 and TRBJ2-1; 8 positions agree with TRBD2. Trimming removed 5 bases from V and 4 bases from J; junction bases left unmatched: 10. Germline V gene sequence: CDR1 SEHNR, CDR2 FQNEAQ (reference sequence). This CDR3 region has 16 residues.